Following are 5 T cell receptor beta chains from one sample sequenced in a study of control samples from healthy donors and cancer patients. This table comes from immunoSEQ multiplex PCR, and its TCRdb copy is limited to in-frame clones, with some not included. This repertoire shows 130,000 or so clones, just under 90% found once; its top ten account for 12%. Sequences were obtained from blood. These receptors originate from a man aged 30-40 years in good health.

The chain has TRBV6-5 and TRBJ1-2, with a weak D call TRBD1 (6 bases). Trimming cost V 5 bases and J 6 bases, with 19 bases left between them. Per germline, CDR1 MNHEY and CDR2 SVGAGI. The CDR3 is made up of 15 amino acids. Here the CDR3 reads CASSPAQGLPHGYTF. In DNA, the CDR3 is TGTGCCAGCAGTCCAGCTCAGGGGCTGCCGCATGGCTACACCTTC.

The chain carries TRBV28 and TRBJ1-2, with 7 bases lining up with TRBD1. Germline V gene sequence: CDR1 MDHEN, CDR2 SYDVKM. CDR3 length equals 13 residues. With 6 bases clipped from V and 6 bases from J, the junction kept 7 bases outside the gene matches. CDR3 nucleotide sequence: TGTGCCAGCAGCGTAGGGGGCGGAGATGGCTACACCTTC. This codes for CASSVGGGDGYTF.

The CDR3 region is CASSQVGGTSTNYGYTF. The CDR3 DNA follows: TGCGCCAGCAGCCAAGTAGGGGGTACGAGCACCAACTATGGCTACACCTTC. This sequence joins TRBV4-1 and TRBJ1-2, with a possible D match to TRBD1 (6 bases). This CDR3 contains 17 residues. Germline V gives CDR1 MGHRA, CDR2 YSYEKL. Trimming removed 1 base at V and 2 bases at J, with 17 bases between.

V and J are TRBV25-1 and TRBJ2-7; D is ambiguous. The CDR3 has 13 residues. Germline loops: CDR1 MGHDK, CDR2 SYGVNS. The chain's CDR3 is CYPNHCYPYEQYF. CDR3 coding DNA: TGTTACCCAAATCACTGTTACCCCTACGAGCAGTACTTC.

The CDR3 protein is CASSLVRGSRDGGYTF. DNA for the CDR3: TGTGCCAGCAGCTTGGTCCGGGGCAGCCGAGATGGGGGCTACACCTTC. V is TRBV5-4 and J is TRBJ1-2, with TRBD1 as a possible D gene (5 bases). The CDR3 consists of 16 residues. Between the trimmed V and J ends, which lost 0 bases and 8 bases, there was a span of 20 bases. Looked up from germline, CDR1 is SGHNT and CDR2 is YYREEE (reference sequence).